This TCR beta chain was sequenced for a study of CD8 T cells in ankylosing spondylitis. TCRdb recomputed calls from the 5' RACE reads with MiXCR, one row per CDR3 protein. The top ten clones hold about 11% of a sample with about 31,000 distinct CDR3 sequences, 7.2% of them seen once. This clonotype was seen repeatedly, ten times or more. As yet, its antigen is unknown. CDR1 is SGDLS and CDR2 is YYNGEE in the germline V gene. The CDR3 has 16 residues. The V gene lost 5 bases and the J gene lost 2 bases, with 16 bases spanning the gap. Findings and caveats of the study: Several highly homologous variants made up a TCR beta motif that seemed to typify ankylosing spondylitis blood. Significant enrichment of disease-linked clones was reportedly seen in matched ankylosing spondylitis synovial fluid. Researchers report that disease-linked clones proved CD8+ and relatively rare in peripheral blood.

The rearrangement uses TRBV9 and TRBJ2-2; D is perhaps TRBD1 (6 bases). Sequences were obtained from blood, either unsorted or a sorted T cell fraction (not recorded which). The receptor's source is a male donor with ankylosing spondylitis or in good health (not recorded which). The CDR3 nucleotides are TGTGCCAGCAGTCAGGGGCCCTACCTAAACACCGGGGAGCTGTTTTTT. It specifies CASSQGPYLNTGELFF. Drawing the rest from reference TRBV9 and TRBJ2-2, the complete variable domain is DSGVTQTPKHLITATGQRVTLRCSPRSGDLSVYWYQQSLDQGLQFLIQYYNGEERAKGNILERFSAQQFPDLHSELNLSSLELGDSALYFCASSQGPYLNTGELFFGEGSRLTVL.